Here is one TCR beta chain with its context. As yet, its antigen is unknown. The record originates from a study of T cell repertoires in cytomegalovirus infection. Study context: Recently identified HLA-C-restricted CMV epitopes were among the peptides used. Carrying CMV and the relevant HLA type showed in public TCR beta signatures. Regarding the study as a whole: The cumulative frequency of public TCR beta families identified carriers of CMV plus the relevant HLA. Dominating the ex vivo response were TCR beta clonotypes that were CMV-specific and HLA-C-restricted.

The V end lost 0 bases, the J end lost 2 bases, and 11 bases lay between the germline ends. CDR1 and CDR2 (germline): MNHEY, SVGAGI. The CDR3 contains 17 residues. Each CDR3 protein gets one entry after TCRdb re-called the reads with MiXCR. The data contain about 830,000 distinct CDR3 sequences, 30% to 35% of them singletons. The clonotype originates from a human donor in good health (CMV status not recorded). Some clones in this sample may be carry-over from other donors' samples. The rearrangement links TRBV6-5 to TRBJ2-6; D is uncertain. The input for sequencing was cultured CD8+ T cells from PBMCs, taken from culture after CMV antigen stimulation. CDR3 sequence (DNA): TGTGCCAGCAGTTACTCATTTGACATGGCTGGGGCCAACGTCCTGACTTTC. Its protein product is CASSYSFDMAGANVLTF.